The rows below give T cell receptor beta chains drawn from one sample of a study of monozygotic twins with inflammatory bowel disease. Reanalyzing the 5' RACE reads, TCRdb keeps one entry per CDR3 protein, without DNA. The sample totals over 200,000 distinct CDR3 sequences. Input material: blood. These receptors were taken from a human donor with ulcerative colitis or Crohn's disease, or a healthy co-twin of an affected twin (not recorded which). Both conserved end residues are part of each CDR3.

>TRBV11-2|TRBJ1-6
CASSLVGTGGSYNSPLHF
>TRBV20-1|TRBJ1-5
CSARPTGYNQPQHF
>TRBV2|TRBJ1-2
CASSGFSGTVDGYTF
>TRBV12-3/TRBV12-4|TRBJ2-3
CASSSPDIYADTQYF
>TRBV6-1|TRBJ1-1
CASSAGQGDTEAFF
>TRBV6-1|TRBJ1-2
CASSPRTGDDYGYTF
>TRBV5-1|TRBJ1-1
CASTWAGTGFVEAFF
>TRBV7-6|TRBJ2-5
CASTKLAYQETQYF
>TRBV11-2|TRBJ2-1
CASSYLFSVSPNNEQFF
>TRBV15|TRBJ1-1
CATSNPPGSGGHSTEAFF
>TRBV7-9|TRBJ1-5
CASSRLSNQPQHF
>TRBV7-9|TRBJ2-2
CASSHAGVGELFF
>TRBV29-1|TRBJ2-7
CSVIGTPSFYEQYF
>TRBV6-1|TRBJ1-2
CASTPMGQGNYGYTF
>TRBV11-2|TRBJ2-1
CVSSLRTSFPSYNEQFF
>TRBV11-2|TRBJ2-1
CASSGGTAEGEQFF
>TRBV5-1|TRBJ2-5
CASSLTAGKQETQYF
>TRBV11-2|TRBJ1-1
CASSLTEDLEAFF
>TRBV10-3|TRBJ2-1
CAISEQSSYNEQFF
>TRBV19|TRBJ1-2
CASSAASGRSYGYTF
>TRBV12-3/TRBV12-4|TRBJ2-3
CASRDRINTDTQYF
>TRBV20-1|TRBJ2-5
CSGRQGQETQYF
>TRBV5-1|TRBJ1-5
CASSFSGNQPQHF
>TRBV6-5|TRBJ1-5
CASSYVHFGQPQHF
>TRBV20-1|TRBJ2-2
CSADDRGTGELFF
>TRBV18|TRBJ1-2
CASSPAPGQGNYGYTF
>TRBV15|TRBJ2-3
CATSRVGGLADTQYF
>TRBV10-3|TRBJ1-1
CATIREQGNTEAFF
>TRBV4-2|TRBJ2-7
CASSQDAHEQYF
>TRBV5-1|TRBJ2-1
CASSLSGTYNEQFF
>TRBV7-2|TRBJ2-7
CASSLERSYEQYF
>TRBV11-2|TRBJ1-4
CASSPGMGHRGEKLFF
>TRBV20-1|TRBJ1-1
CSARSRANTEAFF
>TRBV7-9|TRBJ1-1
CASSLNRGPAEAFF
>TRBV20-1|TRBJ2-3
CSARLADTQYF
>TRBV5-1|TRBJ1-1
CASSTGTAWSEAFF
>TRBV20-1|TRBJ2-7
CSARGSVGSGGFNEQYF
>TRBV14|TRBJ1-2
CASSDRGSYGYTF
>TRBV5-1|TRBJ1-6
CASSSDTGRTNSPLHF
>TRBV10-2|TRBJ2-7
CASSEIDYLKLGEQYF